A single sample is the source of the 10 T cell receptor beta chains below, sequenced in a study of blood T cell repertoires in COVID-19. Clones were sequenced by immunoSEQ multiplex PCR, and TCRdb holds only the in-frame ones, with some missing. The sample shows tens of thousands of clones, approximately 84% of them seen only once. Sequenced material: peripheral blood. The receptors originated from a man aged 65-85 years with acute or convalescent COVID-19.

CDR3: CASSTGTSGRYEQYF. The CDR3 coding sequence is TGTGCCAGCAGCACTGGGACTAGCGGGAGGTACGAGCAGTACTTC. The rearrangement links TRBV5-6 to TRBJ2-7; 15 bases align to TRBD2. Germline CDR1 and CDR2: SGHDT and YYEEEE. The CDR3 covers 15 residues. V dropped 4 bases and J dropped 4; count of bases not matched to a gene: 3.

This clone occurred once. The rearrangement uses TRBV4-3 and TRBJ2-2, with TRBD1 matching over 10 bases. Trimming took 1 base from V and 9 from J; bases not matched to a gene: 11. In germline, CDR1 is LGHNA, CDR2 YSLEER. CDR3 length: 17 amino acids. CDR3 in amino acids: CASSQAPHGTGERELFF. DNA of the CDR3: TGCGCCAGCAGCCAAGCGCCCCACGGGACAGGGGAGAGGGAGCTGTTTTTT.

The rearrangement joins TRBV4-3 to TRBJ2-4; 7 positions agree with TRBD1. The CDR3 length is 12 residues. The junction had 9 bases not matched to a gene; V was cut back by 8 bases and J by 11 bases. The germline V gene encodes CDR1 LGHNA and CDR2 YSLEER. The CDR3 DNA sequence: TGCGCCAGCGCACAGGGGTCCGGCGTTCAGTACTTC. Protein product: CASAQGSGVQYF.

This rearrangement joins TRBV7-9 to TRBJ1-1, with TRBD1 identical over 9 bases. The CDR3 has 15 amino acids. In germline, CDR1 is SEHNR, CDR2 FQNEAQ (reference sequence). After removal of 5 bases from V and 7 bases from J, the junction contained 11 bases not matched to a gene. The CDR3 sequence is CASSPGTGPFGEAFF. Here the CDR3 DNA reads TGTGCCAGCAGCCCCGGGACAGGGCCGTTCGGTGAAGCTTTCTTT.

The chain employs TRBV7-2 and TRBJ2-3; 8 bases are shared with TRBD2. Germline CDR1 reads SGHTA; CDR2 reads FQGNSA. The CDR3 is 17 residues long. Trimming removed 1 base from V and 0 bases from J; junction bases left unmatched: 6. Here the CDR3 reads CASSLGPSGLSTDTQYF. The CDR3 DNA follows: TGTGCCAGCAGCTTAGGGCCTAGCGGGCTCAGCACAGATACGCAGTATTTT.

This clone was observed a handful of times. The chain has TRBV11-3 and TRBJ2-2, with D perhaps matching TRBD1 (6 bases). Germline assignment: CDR1 SGHNT and CDR2 YENEEA. This CDR3 has 18 residues. The ends were cut back, 0 bases at V and 0 bases at J, with 14 bases in the middle. CDR3 coding DNA: TGTGCCAGCAGCTTAGATAAGCCAGGGGACACGAACACCGGGGAGCTGTTTTTT. This encodes CASSLDKPGDTNTGELFF.

This chain uses TRBV27 with TRBJ2-5; weak D call: TRBD1 (6 bases). The CDR3 has 16 amino acids. V was cut by 5 bases and J by 2 bases, with 18 bases left in between. Germline CDR1 and CDR2: MNHEY and SMNVEV (reference sequence). In DNA form, the CDR3 reads TGTGCCAGCAGTAAACTCGGACAGATCACTCAAGAGACCCAGTACTTC. Translating gives CASSKLGQITQETQYF.

V usage is TRBV29-1 and J usage is TRBJ1-1; D is possibly TRBD1 (6 bases). The CDR3 is 14 residues long. V was trimmed by 7 bases and J by 1 base, leaving 16 bases between them. The germline V gene encodes CDR1 SQVTM and CDR2 ANQGSEA. As DNA, the CDR3 is TGCAGCGGTTGGACAGAATCGAAGAACACTGAAGCTTTCTTT. It yields the protein CSGWTESKNTEAFF.

The chain joins TRBV5-1 to TRBJ1-1, with 7 bases that match TRBD1. CDR3 length equals 15 residues. CDR1 SGHRS and CDR2 YFSETQ come from the germline V gene. V was pared by 3 bases and J by 5 bases, with 10 bases of the junction left unmatched. The CDR3 coding sequence is TGCGCCAGCAGCTCTGGAAGAGGGGGCGAGACTGAAGCTTTCTTT. Its protein is CASSSGRGGETEAFF.

The V and J genes are TRBV6-2 or TRBV6-3 and TRBJ1-2; unclear D gene. CDR1 and CDR2 (germline): MNHEY, SVGEGT. The CDR3 is 13 residues long. Between the trimmed V and J ends, which lost 5 bases and 8 bases, there was a span of 15 bases. The CDR3, as DNA: TGTGCCAGCAGTCTAGACCCGGCGATAGGCTACACCTTC. Amino acids: CASSLDPAIGYTF.